The sample holds a few counts of the clone carrying this TCR beta chain. The same CDR3 arises from other DNA sequences in this sample as well. The source of the sample is a study of cytomegalovirus exposure and HLA in healthy donors. PCR employed 60 Vbeta and 13 Jbeta primers. Assay: immunoSEQ multiplex PCR; the TCRdb copy retains only in-frame clones and omits some. The table has 95,000 to 110,000 clones, roughly three quarters seen once. The germline CDR1 and CDR2 sequences are MNHEY and SMNVEV (reference sequence). With 1 base removed from V and 1 base from J, the gap between germline ends came to 9 bases. The CDR3 loop spans 15 amino acids.

This clonotype was sampled from a young woman in good health and CMV-seropositive. The sequenced sample consisted of PBMCs. The chain links TRBV27 to TRBJ2-3, with D unclear. The CDR3 region has the DNA TGTGCCAGCAGTTTATTGGCGGCGGGCACAGATACGCAGTATTTT. Encoded protein: CASSLLAAGTDTQYF.